This T cell receptor (beta chain) was profiled in a study of radiation and T cells in renal cell carcinoma. Using immunoSEQ multiplex PCR, the repertoire was profiled, and TCRdb retains in-frame clones only, with some absent. The table records 120,000 or so clones, around 85% of them present only once. Time point reported: blood 2 weeks post-SBRT. As for treatment: 15 Gy SBRT to primary tumor, nephrectomy 4 weeks later. The CDR3 consists of 14 residues. In germline, CDR1 is MNHNY, CDR2 SVGAGI (reference sequence). V lost 6 bases, J lost 1 base, and 12 bases lay in between. Only a few counts were recorded for this clone.

This receptor was obtained from a man between 45 and 60 years old with renal cell carcinoma. The chain uses TRBV6-6 and TRBJ1-1; D is possibly TRBD1 (6 bases). The sample in question was blood, obtained from a patient whose treatment included radiotherapy and nephrectomy. CDR3 region: CASSRQEQNTEAFF. The CDR3, as DNA: TGTGCCAGCAGCAGACAGGAACAGAACACTGAAGCTTTCTTT.